Listed here are 10 T cell receptor beta chains from one sample, sequenced in a study of T cells in women clearing cervical HPV infection. TCRdb's copy holds only in-frame clones and misses some; the assay was immunoSEQ multiplex PCR. The listing records about 39,000 clones. The specimen was blood buffy coat. The source is a woman between 18 and 69 years old with a cervical HPV16 infection that either progressed to CIN3+ or cleared (not recorded which).

With respect to this clone: The read terminates 3 residues before the CDR3 end, so the remaining end is supplied by the germline J gene. The gene calls are TRBV5-1 and TRBJ2-1; 7 bases are shared with TRBD2. There are 15 residues in the CDR3. Unmatched junction bases numbered 7, after V lost 5 bases and J lost 2 bases. CDR1 and CDR2 from the germline V gene are SGHRS and YFSETQ. The sequenced CDR3 bases are TGCGCCAGCAGTTACCGACTAGCCCCCTACAATGAG. Residues: CASSYRLAPYNE. The full CDR3 is CASSYRLAPYNEQFF.

On this clone itself: Read data end 3 residues before the CDR3 end; the end is taken from the germline J gene. The chain combines TRBV2 with TRBJ1-2, with D maybe TRBD1 (6 bases). This CDR3 comprises 15 residues. The V end lost 1 base, the J end lost 5 bases, and 14 bases lay between the germline ends. Germline V lookup: CDR1 SNHLY, CDR2 FYNNEI. The CDR3 bases that were read are TGTGCCAGCAGTGAAGTCGGAACAGGGAAATATGGC. It encodes CASSEVGTGKYG. The entire CDR3 reads CASSEVGTGKYGYTF.

Of note for this clone: The CDR3 end lies 3 residues beyond the end of the read and is filled in from the germline J gene. The chain recombines TRBV7-8 with TRBJ1-2; D not certain. Germline V gives CDR1 SGHVS, CDR2 FQNEAQ. V was pared by 4 bases and J by 4 bases, with 13 bases between. This CDR3 contains 14 residues. CDR3 protein: CASSSTLEGYGYTF. The CDR3 bases that were read are TGTGCCAGCAGCTCCACCTTAGAGGGCTATGGC.

As to this clone: The CDR3 extends 3 residues past the end of the read, so its final part is completed from the germline J gene. The rearrangement links TRBV6-4 to TRBJ2-3; D is possibly TRBD1 or TRBD2 (6 bases each). Germline loops: CDR1 MRHNA, CDR2 SNTAGT. The ends were cut back, 6 bases at V and 1 base at J, with 11 bases in the middle. The CDR3 has 14 residues. This chain's CDR3 is CASSLEGGTDTQYF. The part of the CDR3 DNA that was read is TGTGCCAGCAGCCTGGAGGGGGGCACAGATACG.

Note on this clone: The CDR3 goes on 3 residues after the read ends, and that part is filled in from the germline J gene. The rearrangement links TRBV19 to TRBJ1-6, with D possibly matching TRBD1 (6 bases). The length of the CDR3 is 13 residues. The ends were cut back, 5 bases at V and 10 bases at J, with 12 bases in the middle. Germline V lookup: CDR1 LNHDA, CDR2 SQIVND (reference sequence). The covered CDR3 bases are TGTGCCAGTAGTGTGACAGGAGGGTCACCC. It is translated as CASSVTGGSP. The CDR3 in its entirety is CASSVTGGSPLHF. Combining the CDR3 with reference TRBV19 and TRBJ1-6 gives the whole variable domain DGGITQSPKYLFRKEGQNVTLSCEQNLNHDAMYWYRQDPGQGLRLIYYSQIVNDFQKGDIAEGYSVSREKKESFPLTVTSAQKNPTAFYLCASSVTGGSPLHFGNGTRLTVT.

In the case of this clone: Read coverage stops 3 residues before the CDR3 terminus; the germline J gene supplies the remainder. The chain combines TRBV20-1 with TRBJ1-2; D might be TRBD1 (6 bases). Germline V CDR1 and CDR2: DFQATT, SNEGSKA (reference sequence). Trimming took off 0 bases at V and 6 bases at J, with 20 bases between the two ends. CDR3 length equals 16 residues. The CDR3 sequence is CSARDHSGGGKNGYTF. CDR3 DNA (partial): TGCAGTGCTAGAGATCATAGTGGGGGCGGGAAAAATGGC.

The sequenced CDR3 bases are TGTGCCAGCGTCCAGGGAGCCAGAACTGGAAACACC. This codes for CASVQGARTGNT. The whole CDR3 region reads CASVQGARTGNTIYF. This chain connects TRBV2 to TRBJ1-3, with D perhaps TRBD1 (5 bases). The read ends 3 residues early relative to the CDR3; the germline J gene fills the gap. Per the germline V gene, CDR1 is SNHLY and CDR2 is FYNNEI. Between the trimmed V and J ends, which lost 8 bases and 2 bases, there was a span of 16 bases. The CDR3 is made up of 15 amino acids.

Comments on this clone: The missing CDR3 end, 3 residues past where the read stops, is filled in from the germline J gene. The rearrangement joins TRBV13 to TRBJ2-7, with unresolved D. The CDR3 totals 13 residues. V was shortened by 1 base and J by 1 base, with 5 bases between the two germline ends. Germline V gives CDR1 PRHDT, CDR2 FYEKMQ (reference sequence). This CDR3 reads CASSLEGSYEQYF. CDR3 DNA, as far as it was read: TGTGCCAGCAGCTTAGAAGGGTCCTACGAG. The full variable domain, with the rest looked up from reference TRBV13 and TRBJ2-7, is AAGVIQSPRHLIKEKRETATLKCYPIPRHDTVYWYQQGPGQDPQFLISFYEKMQSDKGSIPDRFSAQQFSDYHSELNMSSLELGDSALYFCASSLEGSYEQYFGPGTRLTVT.

Regarding this clone: The CDR3 end falls 3 residues outside the read, so it is completed with the germline J gene. This sequence joins TRBV7-6 and TRBJ2-5; TRBD2 aligns across 15 bases. The CDR3 is 17 residues long. Germline CDR1 is SGHVS and CDR2 is FNYEAQ. With V trimmed by 6 bases and J by 4 bases, 9 bases remained unmatched. CDR3 DNA, as far as it was read: TGTGCCAGCAGTCGGACTAGCGGGGGGGCCGAGGGAGAGACC. Protein product: CASSRTSGGAEGET. In full, the CDR3 reads CASSRTSGGAEGETQYF.

On this clone itself: The missing CDR3 end, 3 residues past where the read stops, is filled in from the germline J gene. The rearrangement uses TRBV18 and TRBJ2-7; 8 positions match TRBD1. Losses at the gene ends were 6 bases for V and 2 bases for J; bases not matched to a gene: 6. The germline CDR1 and CDR2 sequences are KGHSH and LQKENI. The CDR3 covers 14 residues. CDR3 region: CASSPRQGPYEQYF. The DNA read from the CDR3 is TGTGCCAGCTCTCCCCGACAGGGGCCCTACGAG.